These T cell receptor beta chains were read from a single sample in a study of T-cell memory formation after mild COVID-19. In TCRdb, the 5' RACE reads were re-called with MiXCR into one record per CDR3 protein. The sample yields roughly 450,000 distinct CDR3 sequences, roughly 18% seen once. The specimen sequenced was PBMCs or a T cell subset sorted from them (not recorded which). The receptors come from a man between 18 and 29 years old who had mild COVID-19 (a few samples of this study predate the infection). Cell type and time point are not known. The CDR3 runs from the conserved cysteine through the conserved F or W. D genes are given only for firm matches. Expanded clones get a size class; other rows say once, few or many, or leave the size out.

V gene: TRBV7-2; D gene: TRBD1; clone size: -; J gene: TRBJ1-6; CDR3 DNA: TGTGCCAGCAGACTGACAGGGGATAGTTCACCCCTCCACTTT; CDR3 protein: CASRLTGDSSPLHF
V gene: TRBV11-2; D gene: -; clone size: -; J gene: TRBJ1-1; CDR3 DNA: TGTGCCAGCAGCTATTGGACGAACACTGAAGCTTTCTTT; CDR3 protein: CASSYWTNTEAFF
V gene: TRBV7-9; D gene: TRBD1; clone size: few; J gene: TRBJ1-1; CDR3 DNA: TGTGCCAGCAGCCTACCGAGACAGGGGAGAAGGACTGAAGCTTTCTTT; CDR3 protein: CASSLPRQGRRTEAFF
V gene: TRBV4-2; D gene: -; clone size: -; J gene: TRBJ1-5; CDR3 DNA: TGTGCCAGCAGCGTCGGGTCGCATCAGCCCCAGCATTTT; CDR3 protein: CASSVGSHQPQHF
V gene: TRBV11-2; D gene: -; clone size: -; J gene: TRBJ2-7; CDR3 DNA: TGTGCCAGCAGCTTAGGTCACACGGGGCCATTCTACGAGCAGTACTTC; CDR3 protein: CASSLGHTGPFYEQYF
V gene: TRBV20-1; D gene: -; clone size: few; J gene: TRBJ1-6; CDR3 DNA: TGCAGTGCAATCAGTGGTGGGGGCGAAAAGTCACCCCTCCACTTT; CDR3 protein: CSAISGGGEKSPLHF
V gene: TRBV7-9; D gene: -; clone size: few; J gene: TRBJ2-3; CDR3 DNA: TGTGCCAGCAGCCCCTCCCTAAGCACAGATACGCAGTATTTT; CDR3 protein: CASSPSLSTDTQYF
V gene: TRBV7-6; D gene: -; clone size: few; J gene: TRBJ1-6; CDR3 DNA: TGTGCCAGCAGTTCATCAGGAGGGAATTCACCCCTCCACTTT; CDR3 protein: CASSSSGGNSPLHF
V gene: TRBV5-5; D gene: -; clone size: few; J gene: TRBJ1-4; CDR3 DNA: TGTGCCAGCAGCTTGGTCGGGTTAACTAATGAAAAACTGTTTTTT; CDR3 protein: CASSLVGLTNEKLFF
V gene: TRBV29-1; D gene: -; clone size: once; J gene: TRBJ1-2; CDR3 DNA: TGCAGCGTTGGGAGTGGGGGCTATGGCTACACCTTC; CDR3 protein: CSVGSGGYGYTF
V gene: TRBV18; D gene: TRBD1; clone size: few; J gene: TRBJ1-6; CDR3 DNA: TGTGCCAGCTCCCCCGGGACAGGGGGCGTTTGGGACCTCCACTTT; CDR3 protein: CASSPGTGGVWDLHF
V gene: TRBV6-5; D gene: TRBD1; clone size: few; J gene: TRBJ1-3; CDR3 DNA: TGTGCCAGCAGTTACTCGACAGGGTTTGGAAACACCATATATTTT; CDR3 protein: CASSYSTGFGNTIYF
V gene: TRBV20-1; D gene: TRBD1; clone size: few; J gene: TRBJ1-5; CDR3 DNA: TGCAGTGCGACCTCCGGGACAGGGTATGCGAGCAATCAGCCCCAGCATTTT; CDR3 protein: CSATSGTGYASNQPQHF
V gene: TRBV4-1; D gene: TRBD1; clone size: -; J gene: TRBJ2-1; CDR3 DNA: TGCGCCAGCAGCCCCCCTGGGACAGGGGACGGTGAGCAGTTCTTC; CDR3 protein: CASSPPGTGDGEQFF
V gene: TRBV7-9; D gene: TRBD1; clone size: few; J gene: TRBJ1-4; CDR3 DNA: TGTGCCAGCAGCTTAAGAGGGGGCGCCCCAACTAATGAAAAACTGTTTTTT; CDR3 protein: CASSLRGGAPTNEKLFF
V gene: TRBV18; D gene: -; clone size: -; J gene: TRBJ2-5; CDR3 DNA: TGTGCCAGCTCACCAAGGTCTGCCAGCGGTACAGGGGAGACCCAGTACTTC; CDR3 protein: CASSPRSASGTGETQYF
V gene: TRBV19; D gene: -; clone size: few; J gene: TRBJ2-7; CDR3 DNA: TGTGCCAGTAGTATTGTCCGGTCCTTCATCAACGGGGAGCAGTACTTC; CDR3 protein: CASSIVRSFINGEQYF
V gene: TRBV9; D gene: -; clone size: -; J gene: TRBJ2-5; CDR3 DNA: TGTGCCAGCAGCTTGGTGGGGGGGCATTGGGAGACCCAGTACTTC; CDR3 protein: CASSLVGGHWETQYF
V gene: TRBV2; D gene: -; clone size: -; J gene: TRBJ1-1; CDR3 DNA: TGTGCCAGCAGTGAAGCTGGCGGGTTTGCTTTCTTT; CDR3 protein: CASSEAGGFAFF
V gene: TRBV7-9; D gene: TRBD2; clone size: -; J gene: TRBJ2-2; CDR3 DNA: TGTGCAAGCAGTTTGACTAGCGGGGGCACCGGGGAGCTGTTTTTT; CDR3 protein: CASSLTSGGTGELFF
V gene: TRBV7-2; D gene: TRBD2; clone size: -; J gene: TRBJ2-5; CDR3 DNA: TGTGCCAGCAGCCCAAGACTAGCGGGGGAGGGGACCCAGTACTTC; CDR3 protein: CASSPRLAGEGTQYF
V gene: TRBV24-1; D gene: -; clone size: -; J gene: TRBJ2-1; CDR3 DNA: TGTGCCACCAGTGACACCTCGGACAATGAGCAGTTCTTC; CDR3 protein: CATSDTSDNEQFF
V gene: TRBV28; D gene: TRBD2; clone size: few; J gene: TRBJ2-3; CDR3 DNA: TGTGCCAGCATCCGGACTAGCGGGCGTGGAAGTACAGATACGCAGTATTTT; CDR3 protein: CASIRTSGRGSTDTQYF
V gene: TRBV28; D gene: TRBD2; clone size: -; J gene: TRBJ2-3; CDR3 DNA: TGTGCCAGCAGTCCCTGGGGTAGCGGGGGGACTGGCACAGATACGCAGTATTTT; CDR3 protein: CASSPWGSGGTGTDTQYF